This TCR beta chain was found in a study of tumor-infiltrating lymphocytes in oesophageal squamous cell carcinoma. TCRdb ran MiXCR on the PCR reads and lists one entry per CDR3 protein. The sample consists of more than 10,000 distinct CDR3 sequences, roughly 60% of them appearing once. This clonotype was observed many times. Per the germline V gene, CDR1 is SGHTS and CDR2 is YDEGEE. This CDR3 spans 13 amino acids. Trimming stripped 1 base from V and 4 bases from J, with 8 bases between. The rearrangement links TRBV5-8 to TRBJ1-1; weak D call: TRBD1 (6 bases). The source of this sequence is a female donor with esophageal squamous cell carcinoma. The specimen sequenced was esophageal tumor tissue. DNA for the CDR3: TGTGCCAGCAGCTTGCAGGGGAGCACTGAAGCTTTCTTT. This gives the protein CASSLQGSTEAFF.